This T cell receptor (beta chain) stems from a study of blood T cell repertoires in COVID-19 (dated by TCRdb to about 2020). Background on the whole study: Samples covering the acute and convalescent phases of COVID-19 were provided by collaborators in the United States, Italy and Spain. Where HLA class I and class II types were available, the types were taken from metadata supplied by the sample provider, not from assay-based typing. A de-identified subject ID, COVID-19 status, age in years and sex were almost always included in the sample metadata. The samples were drawn from two sources: the first 160 participants of the ongoing ImmuneRACE study, and approximately 1,300 subjects contributed by 6 global collaborators. The material from the prospective study consisted of cDNA or gDNA derived from T cells, B-cell-depleted T cells, or PBMCs. The repertoires were made available in a free public database intended to serve as a resource for research on the immune response to SARS-CoV-2. Subjects who had been exposed to COVID-19, were actively infected with it, or had recovered from it provided the deeply sampled blood TCRbeta repertoires that made up the dataset.

Collaborating institutions collected whole blood in K2EDTA tubes following their own protocols. For TCRbeta analysis, collaborator samples were shipped as frozen whole blood, as isolated PBMCs, or as DNA extracted from either sample type. In regard to this clone: Its antigen is not yet known. Qualities for individual bases were not recorded, and no much larger clone is one base off.

The CDR3 starts with the cysteine, ends with the phenylalanine, and has 15 residues. Only the CDR3 DNA is retained, 45 bases long and in frame from the first base. From the germline V gene, CDR1 is SQVTM and CDR2 is ANQGSEA. Deletion took 1 base off V and 2 bases off J, with a span of 15 bases between the germline ends. TCRbeta CDR3 regions were amplified from genomic DNA by means of the immunoSEQ Assay, a bias-controlled multiplex PCR. Concerning the study's data processing: Within the assay, amplification of reference gene primers was used to estimate how many nucleated cells each sample contained. To quantify the absolute abundance of each unique TCRbeta CDR3 rearrangement, sequence reads were collapsed and filtered. For each sample, productive Simpson clonality was calculated as the square root of Simpson's diversity index across productive rearrangements. Here the immuneACCESS table is served through TCRdb, limited to in-frame sequences with V and J called. Missing clones are a known gap in these copies; in checked studies unresolved V genes cover under half, and the rest lacks a known reason. V, J and clone size were drawn from that table, and D and trimming were deduced from the DNA. The sample table shows 98,000 or so clones, and more than 85% are seen once. The ten most abundant clones make up under 6.5% of the sample.

Study-wide findings and limitations: The amount of clinical and demographic metadata varied by source and participant and was provided uncurated.

Sequencing was performed on peripheral blood. This sequence originates from a human donor in a cohort sampled during active COVID-19. The chain is assembled from TRBV29-1 and TRBJ2-7, with TRBD1 as a weak D call on 7 bases. This receptor carries the CDR3 CSVEGGGRGAYEQYF. DNA sequence: TGCAGCGTTGAAGGAGGGGGCAGGGGGGCCTACGAGCAGTACTTC.